Described below is a single T cell receptor (beta chain) sequence and its context. Antigen unknown. These data belong to a study of shared clonotypes between healthy human individuals. The table came from immunoSEQ multiplex PCR; TCRdb's copy has only in-frame clones and leaves some out. The sample includes roughly 2.4 million clones, nearly 97% of them seen just once. Study-wide results and caveats: Shared clonotypes: about 4.6% naive CD4, about 4% naive CD8, about 2.2% memory CD4, more than 0.3% memory CD8.

The receptor's source is a man between 18 and 29 years old in good health. Specimen: naive CD4+ T cells sorted from blood. The subset was: CD45RA+ positively selected.

The CDR3 sequence: CASSITSGHQETQYF. CDR3 nucleotides: TGTGCCAGCAGCATCACTAGCGGGCACCAAGAGACCCAGTACTTC. The V call is TRBV7-2, the J call TRBJ2-5; 9 nucleotides match TRBD2. Germline V CDR1 and CDR2: SGHTA, FQGNSA. The CDR3 extends over 15 amino acids. The J segment lost 0 bases and the V segment lost 5 bases, leaving 4 bases of the junction unmatched.